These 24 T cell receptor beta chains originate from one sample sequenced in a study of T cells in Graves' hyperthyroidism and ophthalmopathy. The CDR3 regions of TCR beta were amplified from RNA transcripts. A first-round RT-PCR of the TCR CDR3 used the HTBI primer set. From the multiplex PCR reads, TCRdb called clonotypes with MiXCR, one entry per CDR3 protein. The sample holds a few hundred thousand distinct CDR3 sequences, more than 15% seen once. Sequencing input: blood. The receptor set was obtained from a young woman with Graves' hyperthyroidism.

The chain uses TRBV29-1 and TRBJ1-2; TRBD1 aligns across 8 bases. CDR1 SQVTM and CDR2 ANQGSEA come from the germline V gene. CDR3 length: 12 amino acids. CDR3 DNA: TGCACCGCCGCGGACAGGGTATATGGCTACACCTTC. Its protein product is CTAADRVYGYTF.

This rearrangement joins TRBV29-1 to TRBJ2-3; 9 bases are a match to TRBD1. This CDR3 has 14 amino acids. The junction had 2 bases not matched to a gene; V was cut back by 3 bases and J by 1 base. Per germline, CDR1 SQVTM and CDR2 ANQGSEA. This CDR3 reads CSVEGQGGTDTQYF. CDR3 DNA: TGCAGCGTTGAGGGACAGGGAGGCACAGATACGCAGTATTTT.

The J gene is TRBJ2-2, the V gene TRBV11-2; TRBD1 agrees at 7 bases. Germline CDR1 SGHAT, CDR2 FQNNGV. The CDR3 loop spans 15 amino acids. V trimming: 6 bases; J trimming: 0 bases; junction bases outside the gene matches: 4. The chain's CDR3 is CASRRDSSNTGELFF. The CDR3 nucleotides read TGTGCCAGCAGACGGGACAGTTCGAACACCGGGGAGCTGTTTTTT.

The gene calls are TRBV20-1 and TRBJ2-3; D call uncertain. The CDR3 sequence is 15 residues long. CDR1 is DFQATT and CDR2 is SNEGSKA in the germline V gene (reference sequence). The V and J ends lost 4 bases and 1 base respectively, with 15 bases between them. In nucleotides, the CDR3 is TGCAGTGCTACCAGAGACTGGGCTCGCACAGATACGCAGTATTTT. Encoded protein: CSATRDWARTDTQYF.

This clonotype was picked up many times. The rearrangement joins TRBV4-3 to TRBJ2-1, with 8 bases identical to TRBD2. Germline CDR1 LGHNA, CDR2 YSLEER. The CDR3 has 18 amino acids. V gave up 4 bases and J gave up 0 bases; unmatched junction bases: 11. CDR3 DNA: TGCGCCAGCAGCCCTCCTCCAGCGGGGGAACGCTCCTACAATGAGCAGTTCTTC. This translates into CASSPPPAGERSYNEQFF.

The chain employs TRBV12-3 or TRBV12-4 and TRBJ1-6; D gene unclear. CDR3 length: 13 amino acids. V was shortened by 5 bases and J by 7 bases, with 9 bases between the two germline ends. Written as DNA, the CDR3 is TGTGCCAGCAGTACGGCAGAGAATTCACCCCTCCACTTT. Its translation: CASSTAENSPLHF.

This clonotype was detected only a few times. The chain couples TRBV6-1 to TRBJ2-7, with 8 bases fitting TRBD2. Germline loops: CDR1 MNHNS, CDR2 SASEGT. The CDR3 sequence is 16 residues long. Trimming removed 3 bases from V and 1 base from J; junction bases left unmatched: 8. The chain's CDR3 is CASSDKGSGGSYEQYF. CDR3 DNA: TGTGCCAGCAGTGATAAGGGGAGCGGGGGTTCCTACGAGCAGTACTTC.

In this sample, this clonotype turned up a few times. CDR3 DNA sequence: TGTGCCAGCAGCGTAGATCCCCAAACAGATACGCAGTATTTT. Its translation: CASSVDPQTDTQYF. The V gene is TRBV9, the J gene TRBJ2-3; no firm D call. The CDR3 has 14 amino acids. Germline loops: CDR1 SGDLS, CDR2 YYNGEE. V lost 0 bases, J lost 3 bases, and 8 bases lay in between.

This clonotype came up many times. The CDR3 DNA reads as TGTGCCAGCAGCTTAGCAGGGGGCTCTGAAGCTTTCTTT. It is translated as CASSLAGGSEAFF. The chain links TRBV11-3 to TRBJ1-1, with 8 bases lining up with TRBD1. The V gene's germline CDR1 is SGHNT and CDR2 YENEEA. CDR3 length: 13 residues. After removal of 1 base from V and 6 bases from J, the junction contained 1 base not matched to a gene. The full variable domain, rest sourced from reference TRBV11-3 and TRBJ1-1, is EAGVVQSPRYKIIEKKQPVAFWCNPISGHNTLYWYLQNLGQGPELLIRYENEEAVDDSQLPKDRFSAERLKGVDSTLKIQPAELGDSAVYLCASSLAGGSEAFFGQGTRLTVV.

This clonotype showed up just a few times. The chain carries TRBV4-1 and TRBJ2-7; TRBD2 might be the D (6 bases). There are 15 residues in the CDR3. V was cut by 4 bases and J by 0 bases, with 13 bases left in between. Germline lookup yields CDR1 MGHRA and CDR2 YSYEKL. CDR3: CASSPRDWASYEQYF. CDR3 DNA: TGCGCCAGCAGCCCCCGGGACTGGGCCTCCTACGAGCAGTACTTC.

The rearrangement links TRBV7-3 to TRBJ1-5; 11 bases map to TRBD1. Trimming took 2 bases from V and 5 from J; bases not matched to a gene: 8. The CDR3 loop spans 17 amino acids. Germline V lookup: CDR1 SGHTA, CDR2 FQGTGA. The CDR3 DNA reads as TGTGCCAGCAGCTTAGACTGTTCGGACAGGGGGCATCAGCCCCAGCATTTT. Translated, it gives CASSLDCSDRGHQPQHF.

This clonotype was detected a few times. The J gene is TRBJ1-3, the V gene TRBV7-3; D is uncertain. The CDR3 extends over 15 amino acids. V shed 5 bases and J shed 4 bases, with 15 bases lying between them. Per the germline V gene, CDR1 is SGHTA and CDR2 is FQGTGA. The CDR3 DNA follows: TGTGCCAGCAGCCTATCTGGAGAGCGGGGAAACACCATATATTTT. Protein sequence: CASSLSGERGNTIYF. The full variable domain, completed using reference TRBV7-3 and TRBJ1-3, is GAGVSQTPSNKVTEKGKYVELRCDPISGHTALYWYRQSLGQGPEFLIYFQGTGAADDSGLPNDRFFAVRPEGSVSTLKIQRTERGDSAVYLCASSLSGERGNTIYFGEGSWLTVV.

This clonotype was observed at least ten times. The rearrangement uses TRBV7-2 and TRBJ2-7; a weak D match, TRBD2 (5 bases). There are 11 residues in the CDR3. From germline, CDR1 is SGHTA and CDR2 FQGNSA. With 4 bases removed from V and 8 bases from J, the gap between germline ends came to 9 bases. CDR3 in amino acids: CASSSDSKQYF. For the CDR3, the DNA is TGTGCCAGCAGCTCGGACTCTAAGCAGTACTTC. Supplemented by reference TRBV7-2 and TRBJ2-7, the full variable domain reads GAGVSQSPSNKVTEKGKDVELRCDPISGHTALYWYRQSLGQGLEFLIYFQGNSAPDKSGLPSDRFSAERTGGSVSTLTIQRTQQEDSAVYLCASSSDSKQYFGPGTRLTVT.

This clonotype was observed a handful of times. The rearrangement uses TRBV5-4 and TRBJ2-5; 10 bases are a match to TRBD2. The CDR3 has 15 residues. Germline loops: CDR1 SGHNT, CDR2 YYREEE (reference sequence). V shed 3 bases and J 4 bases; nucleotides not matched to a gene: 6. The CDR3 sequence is CASSYQAGGLETQYF. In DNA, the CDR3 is TGTGCCAGCAGCTACCAAGCGGGGGGGCTAGAGACCCAGTACTTC.

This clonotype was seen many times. CDR3 amino acids: CSAQGTGNYGYTF. The CDR3 DNA sequence: TGCAGCGCACAGGGGACGGGCAACTATGGCTACACCTTC. The chain recombines TRBV29-1 with TRBJ1-2, with TRBD1 matching over 7 bases. The CDR3 is 13 residues long. Germline V CDR1 and CDR2: SQVTM, ANQGSEA. V gave up 7 bases and J gave up 2 bases; unmatched junction bases: 7.

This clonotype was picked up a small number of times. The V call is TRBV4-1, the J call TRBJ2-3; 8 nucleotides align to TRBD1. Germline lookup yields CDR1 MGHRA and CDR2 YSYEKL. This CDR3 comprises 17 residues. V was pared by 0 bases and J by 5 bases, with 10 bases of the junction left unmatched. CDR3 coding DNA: TGCGCCAGCAGCCAAGATTTTGGGACAGGAGTAGAAGATACGCAGTATTTT. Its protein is CASSQDFGTGVEDTQYF.

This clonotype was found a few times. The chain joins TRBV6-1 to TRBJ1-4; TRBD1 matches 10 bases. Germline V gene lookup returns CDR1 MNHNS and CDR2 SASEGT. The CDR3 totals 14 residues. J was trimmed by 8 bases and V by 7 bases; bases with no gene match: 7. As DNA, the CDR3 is TGTGCCAGCAAGCAGGGGGACAGGGGAGAAAAACTGTTTTTT. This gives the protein CASKQGDRGEKLFF.

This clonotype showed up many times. The CDR3 spells CASSSRDRGTDTQYF. As DNA, the CDR3 is TGTGCCAGCAGCTCCCGGGACAGGGGCACAGATACGCAGTATTTT. The V call is TRBV13, the J call TRBJ2-3; TRBD1 agrees at 9 bases. The CDR3 consists of 15 residues. CDR1 and CDR2 from the germline V gene are PRHDT and FYEKMQ (reference sequence). The ends lost 4 bases at V and 1 base at J; junction bases unmatched: 3.

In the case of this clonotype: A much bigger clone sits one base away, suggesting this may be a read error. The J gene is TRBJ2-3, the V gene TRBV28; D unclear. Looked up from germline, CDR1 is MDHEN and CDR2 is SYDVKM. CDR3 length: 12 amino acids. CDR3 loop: CTSSLGWDTQYF. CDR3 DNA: TGTACCAGCAGTTTAGGGTGGGATACGCAGTATTTT.

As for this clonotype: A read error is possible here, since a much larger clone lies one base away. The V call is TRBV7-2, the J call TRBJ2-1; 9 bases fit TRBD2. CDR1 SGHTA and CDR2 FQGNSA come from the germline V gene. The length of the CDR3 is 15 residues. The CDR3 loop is CASSLWGLAYDEQFF. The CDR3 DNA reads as TGTGCCAGCAGCCTTTGGGGACTAGCCTACGATGAGCAGTTCTTC.

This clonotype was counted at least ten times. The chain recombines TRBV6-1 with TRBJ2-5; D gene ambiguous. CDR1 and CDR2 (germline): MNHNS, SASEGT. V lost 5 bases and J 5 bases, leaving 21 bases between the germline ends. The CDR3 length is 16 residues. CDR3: CASSKRRMGNGETQYF. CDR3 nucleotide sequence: TGTGCCAGCAGTAAACGCCGTATGGGGAATGGGGAGACCCAGTACTTC.

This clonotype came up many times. CDR3 sequence (DNA): TGCGCCAGCAGCTTGGAGATCCTTGGGGAGCAGTACTTC. It encodes CASSLEILGEQYF. V is TRBV5-1 and J is TRBJ2-7; D call uncertain. V shed 0 bases and J shed 7 bases, with 11 bases lying between them. The CDR3 length is 13 residues. Germline CDR1 SGHRS, CDR2 YFSETQ.

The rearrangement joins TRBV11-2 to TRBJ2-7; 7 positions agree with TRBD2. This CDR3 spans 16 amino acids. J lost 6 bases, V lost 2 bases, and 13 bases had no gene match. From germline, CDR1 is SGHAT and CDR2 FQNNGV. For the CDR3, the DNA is TGTGCCAGCAGCTTAAATTTGGGAGGGATTCTGGGCGAGCAGTACTTC. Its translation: CASSLNLGGILGEQYF.

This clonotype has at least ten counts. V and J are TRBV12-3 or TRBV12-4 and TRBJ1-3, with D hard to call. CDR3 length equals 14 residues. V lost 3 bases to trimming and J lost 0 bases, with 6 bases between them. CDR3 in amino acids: CASSFGDSGNTIYF. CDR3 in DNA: TGTGCCAGCAGTTTCGGGGACTCTGGAAACACCATATATTTT.